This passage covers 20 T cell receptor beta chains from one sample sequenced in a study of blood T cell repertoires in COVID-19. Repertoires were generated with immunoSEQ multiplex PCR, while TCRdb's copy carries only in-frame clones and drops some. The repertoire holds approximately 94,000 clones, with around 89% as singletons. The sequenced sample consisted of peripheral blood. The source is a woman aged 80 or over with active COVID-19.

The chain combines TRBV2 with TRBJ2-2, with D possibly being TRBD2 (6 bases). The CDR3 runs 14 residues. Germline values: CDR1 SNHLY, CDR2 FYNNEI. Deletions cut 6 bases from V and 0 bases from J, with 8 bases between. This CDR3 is CASSRESNTGELFF. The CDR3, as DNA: TGTGCCAGCAGCCGGGAGTCGAACACCGGGGAGCTGTTTTTT.

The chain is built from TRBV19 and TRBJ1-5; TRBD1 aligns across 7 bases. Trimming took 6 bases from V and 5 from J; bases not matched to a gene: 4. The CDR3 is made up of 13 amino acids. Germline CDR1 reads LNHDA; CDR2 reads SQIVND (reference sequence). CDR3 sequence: CASRRQGYQPQHF. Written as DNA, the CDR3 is TGTGCCAGTAGGCGACAGGGATATCAGCCCCAGCATTTT.

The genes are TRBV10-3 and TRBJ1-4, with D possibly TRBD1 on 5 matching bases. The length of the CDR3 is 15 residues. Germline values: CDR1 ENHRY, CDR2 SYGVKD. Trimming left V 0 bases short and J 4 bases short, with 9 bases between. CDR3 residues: CAISESGQGNEKLFF. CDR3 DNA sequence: TGTGCCATCAGTGAGTCTGGCCAGGGTAATGAAAAACTGTTTTTT.

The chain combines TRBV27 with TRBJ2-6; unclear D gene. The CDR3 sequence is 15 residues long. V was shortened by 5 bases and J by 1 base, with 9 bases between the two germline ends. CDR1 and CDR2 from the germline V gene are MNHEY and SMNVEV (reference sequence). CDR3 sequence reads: CASSPQQSGANVLTF. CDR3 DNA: TGTGCCAGCAGTCCCCAACAGTCTGGGGCCAACGTCCTGACTTTC.

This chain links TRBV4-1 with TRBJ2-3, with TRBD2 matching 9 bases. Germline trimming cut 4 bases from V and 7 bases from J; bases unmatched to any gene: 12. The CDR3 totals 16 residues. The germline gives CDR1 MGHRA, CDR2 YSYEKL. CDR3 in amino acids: CASSLMGGRAINTQYF. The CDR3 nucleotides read TGCGCCAGCAGCCTAATGGGCGGGAGGGCCATAAATACGCAGTATTTT.

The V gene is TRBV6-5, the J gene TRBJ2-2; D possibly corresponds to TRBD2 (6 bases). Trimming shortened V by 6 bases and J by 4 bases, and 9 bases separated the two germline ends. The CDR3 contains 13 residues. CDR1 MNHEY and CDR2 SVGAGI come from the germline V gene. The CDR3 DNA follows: TGTGCCAGCAGCTTGGGGGGCACCGGGGAGCTGTTTTTT. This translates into CASSLGGTGELFF.

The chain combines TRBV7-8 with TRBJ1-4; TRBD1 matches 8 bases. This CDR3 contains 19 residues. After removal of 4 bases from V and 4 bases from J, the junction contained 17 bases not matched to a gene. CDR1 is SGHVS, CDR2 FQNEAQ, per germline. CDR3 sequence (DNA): TGTGCCAGCAGCTGGCCCGGGACAGGCCACAAAAAAGATAATGAAAAACTGTTTTTT. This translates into CASSWPGTGHKKDNEKLFF.

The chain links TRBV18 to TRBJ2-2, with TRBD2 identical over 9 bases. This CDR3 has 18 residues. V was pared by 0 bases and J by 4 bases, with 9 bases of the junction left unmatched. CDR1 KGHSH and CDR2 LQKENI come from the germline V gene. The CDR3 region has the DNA TGTGCCAGCTCACCACCGGCGGGAGGGCCTTTGAGCACCGGGGAGCTGTTTTTT. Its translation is CASSPPAGGPLSTGELFF.

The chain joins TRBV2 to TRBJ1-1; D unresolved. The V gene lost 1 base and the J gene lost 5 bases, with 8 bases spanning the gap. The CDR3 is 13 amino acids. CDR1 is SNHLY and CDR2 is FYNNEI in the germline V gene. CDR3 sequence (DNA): TGTGCCAGCAGTGAAGACCGGAGGACTGAAGCTTTCTTT. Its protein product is CASSEDRRTEAFF. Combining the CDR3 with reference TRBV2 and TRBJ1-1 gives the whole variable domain EPEVTQTPSHQVTQMGQEVILRCVPISNHLYFYWYRQILGQKVEFLVSFYNNEISEKSEIFDDQFSVERPDGSNFTLKIRSTKLEDSAMYFCASSEDRRTEAFFGQGTRLTVV.

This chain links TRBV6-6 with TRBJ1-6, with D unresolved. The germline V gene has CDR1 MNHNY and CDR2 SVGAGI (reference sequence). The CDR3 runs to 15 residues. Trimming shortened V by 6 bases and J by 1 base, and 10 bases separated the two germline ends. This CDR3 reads CASSPEISYNSPLHF. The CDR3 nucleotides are TGTGCCAGCAGCCCCGAGATTTCCTATAATTCACCCCTCCACTTT.

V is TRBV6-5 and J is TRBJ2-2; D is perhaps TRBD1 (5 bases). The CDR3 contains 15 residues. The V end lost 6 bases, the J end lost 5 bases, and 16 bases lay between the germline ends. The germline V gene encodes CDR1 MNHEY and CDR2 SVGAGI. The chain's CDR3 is CASRQSRGWTGELFF. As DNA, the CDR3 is TGTGCCAGCAGACAGAGTAGGGGTTGGACCGGGGAGCTGTTTTTT.

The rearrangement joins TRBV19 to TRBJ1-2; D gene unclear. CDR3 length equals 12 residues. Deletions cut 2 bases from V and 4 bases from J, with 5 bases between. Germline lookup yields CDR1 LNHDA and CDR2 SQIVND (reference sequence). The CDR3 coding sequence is TGTGCCAGTAGTATAAACAGCTATGGCTACACCTTC. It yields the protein CASSINSYGYTF.

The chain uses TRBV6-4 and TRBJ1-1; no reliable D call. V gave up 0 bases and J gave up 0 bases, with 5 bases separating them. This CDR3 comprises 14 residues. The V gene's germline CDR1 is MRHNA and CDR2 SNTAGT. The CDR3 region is CASSDSSLNTEAFF. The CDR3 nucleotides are TGTGCCAGCAGTGACTCGTCTCTGAACACTGAAGCTTTCTTT.

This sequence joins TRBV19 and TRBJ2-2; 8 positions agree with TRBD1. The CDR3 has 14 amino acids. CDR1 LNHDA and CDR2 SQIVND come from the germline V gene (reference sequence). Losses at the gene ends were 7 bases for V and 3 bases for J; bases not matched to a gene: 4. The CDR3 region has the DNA TGTGCCAGTAAGGACAGGGTGGACACCGGGGAGCTGTTTTTT. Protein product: CASKDRVDTGELFF.

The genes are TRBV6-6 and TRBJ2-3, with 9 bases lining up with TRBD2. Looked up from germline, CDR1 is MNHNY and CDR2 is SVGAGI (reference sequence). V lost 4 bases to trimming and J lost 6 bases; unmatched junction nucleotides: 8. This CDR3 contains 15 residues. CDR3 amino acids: CASSLSSGIRDTQYF. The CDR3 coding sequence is TGTGCCAGCAGTTTGTCTAGCGGGATCCGGGATACGCAGTATTTT.

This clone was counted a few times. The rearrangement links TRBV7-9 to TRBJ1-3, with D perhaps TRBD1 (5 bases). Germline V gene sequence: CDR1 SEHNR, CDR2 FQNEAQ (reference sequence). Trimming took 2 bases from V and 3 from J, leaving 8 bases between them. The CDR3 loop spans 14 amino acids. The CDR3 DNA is TGTGCCAGCAGCTTAAGGGGTGGTGGAAACACCATATATTTT. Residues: CASSLRGGGNTIYF.

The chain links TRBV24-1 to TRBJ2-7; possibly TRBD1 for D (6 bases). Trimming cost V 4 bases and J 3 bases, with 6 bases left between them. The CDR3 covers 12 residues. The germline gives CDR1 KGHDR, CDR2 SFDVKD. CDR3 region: CATSEQGYEQYF. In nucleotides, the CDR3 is TGTGCCACCAGTGAACAGGGCTACGAGCAGTACTTC.

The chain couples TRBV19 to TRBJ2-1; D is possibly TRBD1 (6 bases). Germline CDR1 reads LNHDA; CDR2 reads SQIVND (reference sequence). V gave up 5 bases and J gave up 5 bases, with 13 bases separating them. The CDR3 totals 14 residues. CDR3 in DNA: TGTGCCAGTAGTCCCCGGACAGTCGACAATGAGCAGTTCTTC. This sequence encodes CASSPRTVDNEQFF.

CDR3 protein: CASSWTAGANVLTF. DNA for the CDR3: TGTGCCAGCAGCTGGACAGCTGGGGCCAACGTCCTGACTTTC. V is TRBV3-1 (or the pseudogene TRBV3-2) and J is TRBJ2-6, with D tentatively TRBD1 (6 bases). The V gene's germline CDR1 is LGHDT and CDR2 YNNKEL (reference sequence). Trimming left V 5 bases short and J 2 bases short, with 7 bases between. CDR3 length: 14 residues.

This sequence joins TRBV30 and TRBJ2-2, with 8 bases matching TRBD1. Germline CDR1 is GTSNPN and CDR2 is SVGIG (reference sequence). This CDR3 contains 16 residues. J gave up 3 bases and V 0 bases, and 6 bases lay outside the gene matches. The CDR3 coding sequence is TGTGCCTGGAGTGTAGGTAGGACAGGGTACACCGGGGAGCTGTTTTTT. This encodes CAWSVGRTGYTGELFF.